This T cell receptor beta chain originates from a study of radiotherapy plus CTLA-4 blockade in lung cancer. The overall study: About 17% of enrolled patients responded objectively, and roughly 31% had disease control. The study, taken as a whole, reports: In blood, early T cell clone dynamics reportedly predicted response best, together with interferon-beta. Expansion of tumor-derived TCR clones was observed in blood after radiotherapy plus ipilimumab.

Those with chemo-refractory metastatic non-small-cell lung cancer were treated with focal radiation combined with CTLA-4 blockade using ipilimumab. The length of the CDR3 is 16 residues. The germline V gene has CDR1 MNHEY and CDR2 SMNVEV (reference sequence). Concerning this clone: Its specificity is unknown.

Measured with immunoSEQ multiplex PCR; TCRdb has only the in-frame clones, and not every one. This table has 70,000 to 85,000 clones, around 74% appearing once. The TCR comes from a human donor with non-small cell lung cancer whose response to radiotherapy plus ipilimumab could not be evaluated. The source was peripheral blood, collected from a patient treated with radiotherapy plus ipilimumab. The chain employs TRBV27 and TRBJ2-5; 9 bases match TRBD1. The J call is in doubt because the DNA end fits TRBJ2-7 better. CDR3: CASSSFTGGRSYEQYF. The CDR3 DNA is TGTGCCAGCAGTTCCTTTACAGGGGGCCGATCCTACGAGCAGTACTTC.